This T cell receptor (beta chain) came from a study of identical twins. Healthy Caucasian donors formed the entire cohort. The CDR3 covers 15 residues. J lost 5 bases, V lost 6 bases, and 11 bases had no gene match. CDR1 is MDHEN, CDR2 SYDVKM, per germline. This clonotype came up a few times. The cDNA had a unique molecular identifier and a template-switch universal primer site. TCRdb independently ran MiXCR on the 5' RACE reads; one entry per CDR3 protein. The repertoire includes some 200,000 distinct CDR3 sequences, around 6.8% of them detected once, and less than 2% sits in the top ten. This sample also appeared in a second study, on yellow fever vaccine responses in identical twins.

The sequenced material came from memory (CD45RO+) T cells sorted from blood. The V call is TRBV28, the J call TRBJ2-3, with 7 bases identical to TRBD2. This TCR came from a woman aged 18-30 years in good health. CDR3 sequence: CASRIGGSGVDTQYF. The CDR3 DNA reads TGTGCCAGCAGAATCGGCGGGAGTGGGGTAGATACGCAGTATTTT.